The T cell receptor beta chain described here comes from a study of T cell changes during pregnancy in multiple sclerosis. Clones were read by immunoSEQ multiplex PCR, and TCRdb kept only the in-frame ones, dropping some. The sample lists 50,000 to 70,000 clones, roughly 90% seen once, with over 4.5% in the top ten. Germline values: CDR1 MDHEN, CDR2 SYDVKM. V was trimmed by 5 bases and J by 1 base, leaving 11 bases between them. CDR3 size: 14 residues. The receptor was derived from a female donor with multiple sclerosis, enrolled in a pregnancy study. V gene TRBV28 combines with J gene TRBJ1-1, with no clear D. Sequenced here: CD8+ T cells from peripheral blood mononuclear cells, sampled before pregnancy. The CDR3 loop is CASSRRVENTEAFF. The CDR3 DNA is TGTGCCAGCAGTCGGAGGGTAGAGAACACTGAAGCTTTCTTT.